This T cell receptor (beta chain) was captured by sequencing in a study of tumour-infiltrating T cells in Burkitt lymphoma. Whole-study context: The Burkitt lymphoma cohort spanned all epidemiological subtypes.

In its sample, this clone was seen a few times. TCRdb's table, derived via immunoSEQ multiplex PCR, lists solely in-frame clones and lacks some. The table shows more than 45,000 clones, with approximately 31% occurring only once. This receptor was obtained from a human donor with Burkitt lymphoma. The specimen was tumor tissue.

CDR3 in DNA: TGTGCCAGTAGTCAGGGGGCCAAAAACATTCAGTACTTC. It yields the protein CASSQGAKNIQYF. V gene TRBV19 combines with J gene TRBJ2-4, with D perhaps TRBD1 (6 bases). The germline gives CDR1 LNHDA, CDR2 SQIVND (reference sequence). V shed 5 bases and J shed 1 base, with 6 bases lying between them. The CDR3 has 13 residues.